This T cell receptor beta chain was found in a study of technical replicates of blood from several donors. This clone was counted a single time. Sequencing was performed with immunoSEQ multiplex PCR; in TCRdb, only in-frame clones are kept and a portion is missing. The sample holds roughly 65,000 clones, 75% to 90% seen once. Germline V gene data show CDR1 as SGHRS and CDR2 as YFSETQ. Trimming removed 0 bases from V and 2 bases from J, with 12 bases in between. This CDR3 contains 16 residues. The sample consisted of PBMCs. The rearrangement uses TRBV5-1 and TRBJ2-1, with D possibly being TRBD1 (6 bases). This receptor was obtained from a human donor in good health. Some clones in this sample may be carry-over from other donors' samples. CDR3 residues: CASSLARQGTYNEQFF. Here the CDR3 DNA reads TGCGCCAGCAGCTTGGCGAGGCAGGGGACCTACAATGAGCAGTTCTTC.